Listed here are 12 T cell receptor beta chains from one sample, sequenced in a study of CD8 T cells in acute hepatitis C reinfection. The table came from immunoSEQ multiplex PCR; TCRdb's copy has only in-frame clones and leaves some out. Here the sample spans 30,000 to 40,000 clones, 80% to 90% being singletons. Time point of the sample: naive CD8 control sorted from an acute-time-point sample. Material: naive CD8+ T cells from PBMCs. The receptors were gathered from a man between 25 and 39 years old with chronic hepatitis C.

This chain uses TRBV6-5 with TRBJ1-1; D unresolved. The V and J ends lost 4 bases and 3 bases respectively, with 9 bases between them. The CDR3 runs 13 residues. CDR1 MNHEY and CDR2 SVGAGI come from the germline V gene. CDR3 sequence reads: CASSSDGYTEAFF. The CDR3 DNA reads as TGTGCCAGCAGTTCGGACGGATACACTGAAGCTTTCTTT.

The gene calls are TRBV27 and TRBJ2-1; no clear D gene. Germline V gene data show CDR1 as MNHEY and CDR2 as SMNVEV (reference sequence). The CDR3 covers 13 residues. V shed 4 bases and J shed 7 bases, with 11 bases lying between them. For the CDR3, the DNA is TGTGCCAGCAGTTCTGGGAACCTAAATGAGCAGTTCTTC. It is translated as CASSSGNLNEQFF.

The chain recombines TRBV9 with TRBJ2-2; D may be TRBD1 (5 bases). This CDR3 spans 15 amino acids. Germline values: CDR1 SGDLS, CDR2 YYNGEE. The germline V and J ends were trimmed by 1 base and 6 bases, with 13 bases remaining between them. The CDR3, as DNA: TGTGCCAGCAGCGTATGGCAGGGTAGATCCGGGGAGCTGTTTTTT. Protein product: CASSVWQGRSGELFF.

The rearrangement joins TRBV19 to TRBJ2-7; D unresolved. This CDR3 region has 12 residues. V was shortened by 5 bases and J by 5 bases, with 10 bases between the two germline ends. From germline, CDR1 is LNHDA and CDR2 SQIVND (reference sequence). CDR3 region: CASSLSGNEQYF. CDR3 sequence (DNA): TGTGCCAGTAGTTTATCAGGAAACGAGCAGTACTTC. The entire variable domain, with the rest obtained from reference TRBV19 and TRBJ2-7, is as follows: DGGITQSPKYLFRKEGQNVTLSCEQNLNHDAMYWYRQDPGQGLRLIYYSQIVNDFQKGDIAEGYSVSREKKESFPLTVTSAQKNPTAFYLCASSLSGNEQYFGPGTRLTVT.

This chain links TRBV30 with TRBJ2-7, with D hard to call. The CDR3 is made up of 11 amino acids. The germline gives CDR1 GTSNPN, CDR2 SVGIG (reference sequence). Trimming pared 7 bases from V and 2 bases from J, leaving 9 bases between. CDR3 amino acids: CASDGTYEQYF. The CDR3 region has the DNA TGTGCCTCGGACGGTACCTACGAGCAGTACTTC.

The gene calls are TRBV19 and TRBJ2-1; 9 positions match TRBD2. CDR3 length: 15 amino acids. Trimming removed 5 bases from V and 6 bases from J; junction bases left unmatched: 8. Germline V CDR1 and CDR2: LNHDA, SQIVND (reference sequence). For the CDR3, the DNA is TGTGCCAGTAGTCCGGCTGCGGGGGGGCCCAATGAGCAGTTCTTC. This translates into CASSPAAGGPNEQFF. Supplemented by reference TRBV19 and TRBJ2-1, the full variable domain reads DGGITQSPKYLFRKEGQNVTLSCEQNLNHDAMYWYRQDPGQGLRLIYYSQIVNDFQKGDIAEGYSVSREKKESFPLTVTSAQKNPTAFYLCASSPAAGGPNEQFFGPGTRLTVL.

This chain uses TRBV27 with TRBJ1-1, with D perhaps matching TRBD1 (5 bases). This CDR3 has 14 amino acids. Looked up from germline, CDR1 is MNHEY and CDR2 is SMNVEV (reference sequence). Trimming took off 1 base at V and 1 base at J, with 7 bases between the two ends. The CDR3: CASSLLGGNTEAFF. The CDR3 DNA reads as TGTGCCAGCAGTTTATTGGGGGGGAACACTGAAGCTTTCTTT.

CDR3 protein: CARRTSNPFVSSWEQNEQFF. In DNA, the CDR3 is TGTGCCAGACGCACCTCGAACCCGTTTGTATCTTCTTGGGAGCAAAATGAGCAGTTCTTC. The V call is TRBV5-3, the J call TRBJ2-1; D may be TRBD2 (5 bases). TRBV5-3 has ORF status, its function being uncertain. This CDR3 is 20 amino acids long. Deletions cut 7 bases from V and 7 bases from J, with 36 bases between.

The V gene is TRBV10-3, the J gene TRBJ1-2, with D uncertain. Germline V gives CDR1 ENHRY, CDR2 SYGVKD. V was pared by 6 bases and J by 7 bases, with 15 bases between. This CDR3 has 13 residues. CDR3 DNA sequence: TGTGCCATCAGCTCTGGACTCGGCGGTGGCTACACCTTC. It is translated as CAISSGLGGGYTF.

The rearrangement links TRBV11-2 to TRBJ2-6; perhaps TRBD2 as D (6 bases). This CDR3 is built from 15 residues. The V gene's germline CDR1 is SGHAT and CDR2 FQNNGV. The V end was cut by 3 bases, the J end by 1 base, with 7 bases between. CDR3 sequence: CASSLGGSGANVLTF. CDR3 nucleotides: TGTGCCAGCAGCTTGGGGGGATCTGGGGCCAACGTCCTGACTTTC. The full variable domain, with the rest looked up from reference TRBV11-2 and TRBJ2-6, is EAGVAQSPRYKIIEKRQSVAFWCNPISGHATLYWYQQILGQGPKLLIQFQNNGVVDDSQLPKDRFSAERLKGVDSTLKIQPAKLEDSAVYLCASSLGGSGANVLTFGAGSRLTVL.

This sequence joins TRBV19 and TRBJ1-1; D is ambiguous. This CDR3 has 12 residues. The V gene's germline CDR1 is LNHDA and CDR2 SQIVND (reference sequence). V lost 5 bases to trimming and J lost 0 bases, with 4 bases between them. CDR3 nucleotides: TGTGCCAGTAGTCAGATGAACACTGAAGCTTTCTTT. Translated, it gives CASSQMNTEAFF.

This clone was detected only a few times. CDR3 DNA sequence: TGTGCCAGCGGGAACGGCCCCGCCGAGCAGTACTTC. Translated, it gives CASGNGPAEQYF. The chain uses TRBV7-6 and TRBJ2-7; no clear D. The V end was cut by 8 bases, the J end by 6 bases, with 14 bases between. There are 12 residues in the CDR3. CDR1 SGHVS and CDR2 FNYEAQ come from the germline V gene.